Described below is a single T cell receptor (beta chain) sequence and its context. The specificity of this receptor is unknown. One base away there is no much larger clone; base qualities are not given. According to the germline V gene (reference sequence), CDR1 reads SGHNT and CDR2 reads YYREEE. The CDR3, cysteine through phenylalanine, is 17 amino acids long. Only CDR3 DNA is held: 51 bases, read in frame from base 1. Trimming leaves V shorter by 1 base and J shorter by 2 bases, with the junction holding 10 bases beyond the gene matches. The study profiled bulk TCR beta-chain repertoires in matched peripheral blood, tumor and adjacent normal breast tissue taken from some 17 patients with early-stage breast cancer. Before surgery, roughly 4.5-11 mL of whole blood was collected in EDTA tubes and processed within 2 hours. Ficoll-Paque centrifugation in SepMate-50 tubes was used to isolate peripheral blood mononuclear cells. PBMCs were cryopreserved in approximately 90% FBS with around 10% DMSO in aliquots of about 1.8 to 4 million cells and stored in liquid nitrogen. The Qiagen AllPrep DNA/RNA Mini kit was used for genomic DNA extraction.

This entry comes from a study of early stage breast cancer tumors (TCRdb year 2017). At the level of the whole study: Of the 15 to 20 invasive breast tumors, roughly 12 were found to be estrogen receptor-positive, progesterone receptor-positive and HER2-negative. Of the approximately twelve ER+/PR+/HER2- tumors, eight were classified as invasive ductal carcinomas and four as invasive lobular carcinomas. The average read coverage per sample was around 9-fold. A total of 2 million to 3 million templates, representing about 1.1 million unique clonotypes, were detected across all samples. What the authors observed across the whole study: Because the cohort was small, analysis by tumor subtype was not possible. Chain pairing and functional markers such as CD4, CD8 and FOXP3 were not captured by bulk genomic DNA sequencing of unsorted cells. Enriched TCRB sequences shared across patients were found to be mostly commonly generated sequences that were unlikely to play an important role in the tumor microenvironment. Repertoires from blood resembled normal breast more closely than tumor, and using blood as a reference for each tissue separated tumor from normal in about 90% of the 16 patients. Approximately 2.4-fold higher T cell density and higher clonality were observed in tumors than in adjacent normal breast tissue.

Each sample was amplified as two independent genomic DNA replicates: 0.45 to 0.5 ug for blood and approximately 1.6 ug for tumor or normal breast. TCRB sequencing of genomic DNA was carried out with the ImmunoSeq Intro kit according to the manufacturer's instructions. Multiplex PCR ran about 29 cycles with proprietary primers and spike-in control sequences for absolute quantification. An 87-bp fragment spanning the CDR3 and flanking V and J genes was sequenced with single-end 150-bp reads. Seven samples, with two replicates for each sample, were multiplexed per lane of an Illumina MiSeq using version 3.0 chemistry. In the paper's pipeline: The vendor's proprietary pipeline handled the raw data processing, merging both replicates into a single result for each sample. To define clonotypes, the study grouped productive rearrangements that shared the V-gene family, CDR3 amino acid sequence and J-gene segment. Clonality was calculated as 1 minus the normalized Shannon entropy (Pielou evenness) of TCRB abundances. T cell density was estimated by dividing total templates by the number of input cells inferred from the DNA input amount. Recon with default parameters was used to estimate total repertoire diversity and clonality. Tumor-enriched clonotypes were defined as having over 0.1% abundance in tumor and at least 32-fold higher abundance than in normal breast. TCRdb took this table from immuneACCESS and kept in-frame rearrangements with V and J called. Such tables lack part of the clones; where checked against another copy, unresolved V genes explain under half of the gap, and the rest is unexplained. V, J and clone size derive from that table, while D and trimming were established from the DNA sequence. The sample contains 25,000 to 35,000 clones, 75% to 85% of them found a single time. The ten biggest clones cover about 13% of the sample.

The V gene is TRBV5-4 and the J gene is TRBJ2-5, and TRBD2 matches 8 of the central bases. The sequence was obtained from a person between 55 and 69 years old with breast cancer. The sequenced sample consisted of blood. The DNA is as follows: TGTGCCAGCAGCTTGCTGCGGGAGGCCCATACTCAAGAGACCCAGTACTTC. This encodes CASSLLREAHTQETQYF.